This T cell receptor beta chain is from a study of response to subunit inactivated influenza vaccine. As to this clonotype: Its target is not known.

Trimming removed 4 bases from V and 4 bases from J; junction bases left unmatched: 7. Germline CDR1 SGHRS, CDR2 YFSETQ. The CDR3 extends over 15 amino acids. TCRdb passed the RT-PCR reads through MiXCR, listing each CDR3 protein once. The table has about 780,000 distinct CDR3 sequences, about a fifth seen once. Study-wide findings and caveats: Authors suggested seasonal influenza vaccinations each recruit few new T cells.

V gene TRBV5-1 combines with J gene TRBJ2-1, with TRBD2 matching 8 bases. This receptor was identified in a man aged 45-60 years who received an inactivated influenza vaccine. This specimen consisted of PBMCs from blood, obtained around 5 days after vaccination. CDR3 bases: TGCGCCAGCAGCCCAGCGGGGGCCGGGTACAATGAGCAGTTCTTC. Its protein is CASSPAGAGYNEQFF.